One T cell receptor (beta chain) is described in this entry. Its target is unknown. This record belongs to a study of cytomegalovirus exposure and HLA in healthy donors. Nominally healthy donors provided the samples, though records likely missed some immune exposures. Germline V gene data show CDR1 as MDHEN and CDR2 as SYDVKM. V was shortened by 7 bases and J by 5 bases, with 12 bases between the two germline ends. The length of the CDR3 is 13 residues. Study observations and caveats: TCR sequences were mostly rare, though some public TCRs occurred in many donors. Earlier results showed most TCR beta V segments being productive about 87% or about 30% of the time.

This PCR relied on a set of 60 Vbeta primers and 13 Jbeta primers. In the original workflow: In a later analysis, approximately 73 million unique TCR beta chains included roughly 11 million shared by two or more donors. Only in-frame clones appear in the TCRdb table, and some are missing; sequencing was by immunoSEQ multiplex PCR. The D gene and trimming were derived from the DNA, and the V and J assignments and clone size from that table. The sample holds roughly 200,000 clones; about 83% are singletons and the top ten take 1.7%. The receptor was derived from a man aged 35-49 years in good health and CMV-seropositive. This chain links TRBV28 with TRBJ2-1, with D uncertain. The sequenced sample was PBMCs. CDR3: CASTLYGDNEQFF. In nucleotides, the CDR3 is TGTGCCAGCACCTTATATGGAGACAATGAGCAGTTCTTC.